This T cell receptor (beta chain) was captured in a study of T cell repertoires in cytomegalovirus infection. As for the study in general: Recently identified HLA-C-restricted CMV epitopes and well-studied HLA-B-restricted CMV epitopes were used by the study. In public TCR beta signatures, there were indications of both CMV infection and matching HLA type.

This clonotype showed up many times. Its antigen remains unknown. Germline values: CDR1 SEHNR, CDR2 FQNEAQ (reference sequence). This CDR3 has 18 amino acids. The V and J ends lost 6 bases and 0 bases respectively, with 23 bases between them. TCRdb recomputed calls from the reads with MiXCR, one row per CDR3 protein. The profile shows around 300,000 distinct CDR3 sequences, roughly 21% of them singletons. Study findings and constraints: Dominating the ex vivo response were TCR beta clonotypes that were CMV-specific and HLA-C-restricted. The study identified carriers of CMV plus the relevant HLA from cumulative public TCR beta family frequency.

The clonotype originates from a human donor in good health (CMV status not recorded). Some clones in this sample may be carry-over from other donors' samples. This rearrangement joins TRBV7-9 to TRBJ1-2; the D is unclear. The sequenced sample was cultured PBMCs, obtained from culture after CMV antigen stimulation. The CDR3 reads CASSLRPPGQTSNYGYTF. The CDR3 coding sequence is TGTGCCAGCAGTTTAAGGCCGCCCGGGCAGACCTCTAACTATGGCTACACCTTC.